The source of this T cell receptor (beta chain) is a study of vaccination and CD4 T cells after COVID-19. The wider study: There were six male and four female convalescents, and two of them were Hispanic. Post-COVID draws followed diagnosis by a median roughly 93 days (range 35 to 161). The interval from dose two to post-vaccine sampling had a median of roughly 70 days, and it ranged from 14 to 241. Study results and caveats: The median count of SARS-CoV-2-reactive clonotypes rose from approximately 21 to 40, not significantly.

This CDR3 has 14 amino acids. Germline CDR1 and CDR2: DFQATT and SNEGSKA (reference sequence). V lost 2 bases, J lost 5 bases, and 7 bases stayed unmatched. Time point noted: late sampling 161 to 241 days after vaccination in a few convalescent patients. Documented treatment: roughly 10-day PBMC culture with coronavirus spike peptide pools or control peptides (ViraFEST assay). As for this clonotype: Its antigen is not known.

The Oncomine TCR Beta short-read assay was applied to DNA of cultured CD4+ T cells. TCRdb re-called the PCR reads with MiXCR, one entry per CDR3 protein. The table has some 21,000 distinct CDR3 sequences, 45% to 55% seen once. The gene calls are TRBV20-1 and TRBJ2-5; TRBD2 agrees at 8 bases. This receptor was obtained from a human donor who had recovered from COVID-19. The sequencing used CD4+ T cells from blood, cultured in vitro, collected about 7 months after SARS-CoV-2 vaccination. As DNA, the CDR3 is TGCAGTGCTAGACCCCCGGGGGGGGTCGAGACCCAGTACTTC. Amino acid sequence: CSARPPGGVETQYF.